The clone carrying this T cell receptor beta chain has more than one count but fewer than ten. Its antigen is not identified. MiXCR, run by TCRdb on the 5' RACE reads, gives a single entry per CDR3 protein. Among 450,000 or so distinct CDR3 sequences listed, roughly a quarter were seen once. The sample belongs to a study of CD8 T cells in ankylosing spondylitis. Broader study findings: Disease-linked clones bore a CD8+ phenotype, appearing relatively rarely in peripheral blood. Typical of ankylosing spondylitis blood, it appeared, was a TCR beta motif of eight highly homologous variants. Significant enrichment of disease-linked clones was reported in matched ankylosing spondylitis synovial fluid.

V lost 5 bases, J lost 0 bases, and 3 bases stayed unmatched. Germline V gene lookup returns CDR1 SGHVS and CDR2 FQNEAQ. This CDR3 is built from 15 residues. This TCR came from a male donor with ankylosing spondylitis. V usage is TRBV7-8 and J usage is TRBJ2-1, with 8 bases aligning to TRBD2. The sequencing input was blood, either unsorted or a sorted T cell fraction (not recorded which). The CDR3 sequence: CASSDLAGSYNEQFF. The CDR3 DNA reads TGTGCCAGCAGCGATCTAGCGGGCTCCTACAATGAGCAGTTCTTC.